These 18 T cell receptor beta chains were all obtained from the same sample, sequenced in a study of CD8+CD57+ T cells in acquired aplastic anemia (dated by TCRdb to the late 2010s). Sequencer: Illumina HiSeq 2000. Profiling of TCR beta VDJ combinations and CDR3 sequences used genomic DNA as the template. TCRdb reprocessing: public reads trimmed at Q25 with fastp, clones called with MiXCR, in-frame beta chains kept. Merged by CDR3 protein, the rows form single entries marked with the most common genes and DNA. This sample lists fewer than 200,000 distinct CDR3 sequences; approximately 48% were detected once. The ten largest account for more than 1.5% of the sample. Expansion of CD8+CD57+ cells had been shown by flow cytometry in the patients chosen for sequencing. Sample: sorted CD4+, CD8+, or CD8+CD57+ T cells (not recorded which) from PBMCs. The receptor source for this set is a human donor with aplastic anemia.

This clonotype has a count of ten or more. This chain joins TRBV19 and TRBJ1-5; no firm D call. Germline CDR1 reads LNHDA; CDR2 reads SQIVND (reference sequence). The CDR3 is 14 amino acids. The ends were cut back, 4 bases at V and 0 bases at J, with 7 bases in the middle. The CDR3 DNA reads as TGTGCCAGTAGTACCCTCGATAGCAATCAGCCCCAGCATTTT. Protein product: CASSTLDSNQPQHF.

The chain carries TRBV20-1 and TRBJ1-6; no clear D gene. CDR3 length equals 12 residues. Trimming removed 0 bases from V and 9 bases from J, with 6 bases in between. Germline assignment: CDR1 DFQATT and CDR2 SNEGSKA (reference sequence). The CDR3 reads CSARDRLSPLHF. CDR3 bases: TGCAGTGCTAGAGATAGGCTTTCACCCCTCCACTTT.

In this sample, this clonotype turned up many times. The genes are TRBV20-1 and TRBJ2-1, with D unclear. Germline V gene data show CDR1 as DFQATT and CDR2 as SNEGSKA (reference sequence). Trimming pared 3 bases from V and 0 bases from J, leaving 9 bases between. CDR3 length equals 14 residues. The CDR3 DNA reads as TGCAGTGCTAGCCTCCCGGGCTCCTACAATGAGCAGTTCTTC. Its translation: CSASLPGSYNEQFF.

This clonotype occurred many times. V and J are TRBV12-3 or TRBV12-4 and TRBJ2-3; TRBD2 agrees at 13 bases. The CDR3 sequence is 15 residues long. Losses at the gene ends were 7 bases for V and 4 bases for J; bases not matched to a gene: 5. The CDR3: CASTWTSGSPDTQYF. For the CDR3, the DNA is TGTGCCAGCACCTGGACTAGCGGGAGTCCAGATACGCAGTATTTT.

This clonotype was seen ten or more times. The V and J genes are TRBV20-1 and TRBJ2-3, with a possible D match to TRBD2 (6 bases). V was clipped by 4 bases and J by 1 base, with 12 bases between them. The CDR3 is made up of 14 amino acids. CDR1 and CDR2 from the germline V gene are DFQATT and SNEGSKA (reference sequence). The CDR3 nucleotides read TGCAGTGCTAAGAGTCCGGGGGGCACAGATACGCAGTATTTT. It translates to CSAKSPGGTDTQYF.

This clonotype was observed at least ten times. This rearrangement joins TRBV12-3 or TRBV12-4 to TRBJ1-4; TRBD1 aligns across 8 bases. The ends lost 5 bases at V and 8 bases at J; junction bases unmatched: 4. CDR3 length: 13 amino acids. The CDR3 loop reads CASSGQGREKLFF. The CDR3 nucleotides read TGTGCCAGCAGTGGACAGGGTCGGGAAAAACTGTTTTTT.

This clonotype was seen at least ten times. This sequence joins TRBV11-1 and TRBJ2-3; the match to TRBD2 covers 9 bases. The trim removed 0 bases at V and 0 bases at J, leaving 4 bases unmatched. CDR1 is SGHAT and CDR2 is FQDESV in the germline V gene (reference sequence). This CDR3 region has 17 residues. This CDR3 is CASSLALLAGSTDTQYF. Here the CDR3 DNA reads TGTGCCAGCAGCTTAGCGCTCCTAGCGGGGAGCACAGATACGCAGTATTTT.

The CDR3 DNA is TGTGCCAGCCGGACAGGGCTTTCACCCCTCCACTTT. Protein sequence: CASRTGLSPLHF. V and J are TRBV12-3 or TRBV12-4 and TRBJ1-6; 8 bases match TRBD1. The CDR3 has 12 residues. V gave up 8 bases and J gave up 9 bases; unmatched junction bases: 3.

This clonotype has only a few counts. J is TRBJ1-6 and V is TRBV2; no clear D gene. The CDR3 loop spans 12 amino acids. The V end lost 6 bases, the J end lost 7 bases, and 7 bases lay between the germline ends. Germline CDR1 and CDR2: SNHLY and FYNNEI. This chain's CDR3 is CASRRNNSPLHF. CDR3 bases: TGTGCCAGCAGAAGGAACAATTCACCCCTCCACTTT.

This clonotype was detected ten times or more. The rearrangement links TRBV6-6 to TRBJ1-3; 8 bases agree with TRBD1. Germline V gene lookup returns CDR1 MNHNY and CDR2 SVGAGI (reference sequence). V lost 7 bases to trimming and J lost 8 bases; unmatched junction nucleotides: 4. CDR3 length equals 12 residues. The CDR3 is CASNPTGDTIYF. For the CDR3, the DNA is TGTGCCAGCAACCCGACAGGGGACACCATATATTTT.

J is TRBJ1-2 and V is TRBV20-1, with D perhaps matching TRBD1 (5 bases). V lost 6 bases, J lost 7 bases, and 12 bases lay in between. This CDR3 is built from 11 residues. Per the germline V gene, CDR1 is DFQATT and CDR2 is SNEGSKA (reference sequence). The chain's CDR3 is CSAERDGGYTF. The CDR3 region has the DNA TGCAGTGCCGAGAGGGACGGTGGCTACACCTTC.

The rearrangement links TRBV6-1 to TRBJ1-6; tentative D call: TRBD1 (5 bases). The germline V gene has CDR1 MNHNS and CDR2 SASEGT. The CDR3 extends over 14 amino acids. V shed 6 bases and J shed 4 bases, with 10 bases lying between them. The CDR3 DNA reads TGTGCCAGCAGCGACGACAGTTATAATTCACCCCTCCACTTT. Its protein is CASSDDSYNSPLHF.

This clonotype was detected ten times or more. The chain employs TRBV5-1 and TRBJ1-5; possibly TRBD1 for D (6 bases). CDR1 is SGHRS, CDR2 YFSETQ, per germline. The length of the CDR3 is 12 residues. The V end lost 4 bases, the J end lost 9 bases, and 11 bases lay between the germline ends. CDR3 in DNA: TGCGCCAGCAGCCTAGAACAGGGGCCCCAGCATTTT. Protein: CASSLEQGPQHF.

The rearrangement joins TRBV5-6 to TRBJ1-1, with D uncertain. Germline CDR1 SGHDT, CDR2 YYEEEE. The V and J ends lost 2 bases and 4 bases respectively, with 6 bases between them. The CDR3 sequence is 12 residues long. DNA of the CDR3: TGTGCCAGCAGCTTCGAGCCCACTGAAGCTTTCTTT. Its translation is CASSFEPTEAFF.

This clonotype occurred many times. This chain connects TRBV29-1 to TRBJ1-3, with unresolved D. The V gene lost 5 bases and the J gene lost 0 bases, with 5 bases spanning the gap. The germline CDR1 and CDR2 sequences are SQVTM and ANQGSEA. The CDR3 contains 12 residues. The CDR3 sequence is CSVRFSGNTIYF. In DNA form, the CDR3 reads TGCAGCGTTCGGTTCTCTGGAAACACCATATATTTT.

This clonotype occurred many times. The chain has TRBV6-1 and TRBJ2-7; D is perhaps TRBD1 (6 bases). The CDR3 runs to 17 residues. The ends were cut back, 0 bases at V and 7 bases at J, with 22 bases in the middle. Germline lookup yields CDR1 MNHNS and CDR2 SASEGT. The chain's CDR3 is CASSEARQGGNLREQYF. CDR3 nucleotides: TGTGCCAGCAGTGAAGCGCGTCAAGGGGGAAACCTACGAGAGCAGTACTTC.

This clonotype has ten or more counts. The rearrangement links TRBV5-1 to TRBJ2-3; the D call may be TRBD1 or TRBD2 (5 bases each). The CDR3 sequence is 13 residues long. CDR1 SGHRS and CDR2 YFSETQ come from the germline V gene. Trimming took 4 bases from V and 5 from J, leaving 11 bases between them. CDR3 in amino acids: CASSLWGLDTQYF. In DNA form, the CDR3 reads TGCGCCAGCAGCCTGTGGGGGTTAGATACGCAGTATTTT. Full variable domain (outside the CDR3, taken from reference TRBV5-1 and TRBJ2-3): KAGVTQTPRYLIKTRGQQVTLSCSPISGHRSVSWYQQTPGQGLQFLFEYFSETQRNKGNFPGRFSGRQFSNSRSEMNVSTLELGDSALYLCASSLWGLDTQYFGPGTRLTVL.

V gene TRBV6-2 or TRBV6-3 combines with J gene TRBJ2-1; D might be TRBD1 (6 bases). The CDR3 runs to 15 residues. Germline V lookup: CDR1 MNHEY, CDR2 SVGEGT. V was trimmed by 5 bases and J by 0 bases, leaving 11 bases between them. CDR3 protein: CASSKRQASYNEQFF. The CDR3 coding sequence is TGTGCCAGCAGTAAACGACAGGCCTCCTACAATGAGCAGTTCTTC.